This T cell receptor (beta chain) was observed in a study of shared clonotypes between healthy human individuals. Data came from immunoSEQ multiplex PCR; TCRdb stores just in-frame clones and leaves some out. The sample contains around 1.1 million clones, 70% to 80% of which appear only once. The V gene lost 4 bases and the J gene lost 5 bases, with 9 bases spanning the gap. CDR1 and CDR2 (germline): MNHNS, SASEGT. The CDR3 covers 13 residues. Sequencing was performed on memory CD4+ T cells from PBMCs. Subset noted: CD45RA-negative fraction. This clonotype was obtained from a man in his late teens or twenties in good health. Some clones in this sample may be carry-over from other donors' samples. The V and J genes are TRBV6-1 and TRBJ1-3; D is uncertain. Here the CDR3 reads CASSVSDRNTIYF. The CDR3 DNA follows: TGTGCCAGCAGTGTTTCTGACAGAAACACCATATATTTT.